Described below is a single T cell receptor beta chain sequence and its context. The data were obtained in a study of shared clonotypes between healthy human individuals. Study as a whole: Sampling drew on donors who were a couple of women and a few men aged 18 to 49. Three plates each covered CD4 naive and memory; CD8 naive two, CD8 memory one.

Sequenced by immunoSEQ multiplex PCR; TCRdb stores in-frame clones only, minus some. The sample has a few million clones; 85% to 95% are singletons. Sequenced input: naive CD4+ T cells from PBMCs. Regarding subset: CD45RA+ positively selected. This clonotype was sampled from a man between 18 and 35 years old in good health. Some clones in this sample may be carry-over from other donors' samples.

The CDR3: CASSLGAGTSYEQYF. The CDR3 nucleotides are TGCGCCAGCAGCTTGGGGGCGGGCACGTCCTACGAGCAGTACTTC. The chain carries TRBV5-1 and TRBJ2-7; D may be TRBD2 (5 bases). The V end lost 0 bases, the J end lost 1 base, and 11 bases lay between the germline ends. Germline V gene lookup returns CDR1 SGHRS and CDR2 YFSETQ. CDR3 length: 15 residues.